This TCR beta chain was profiled in a study of lymphopenia after photon versus proton radiotherapy. TCRdb's copy holds only in-frame clones and misses some; the assay was immunoSEQ multiplex PCR. The table has 40,000 to 55,000 clones, 92% seen once. This CDR3 has 18 amino acids. V dropped 0 bases and J dropped 1 base, with 18 bases sitting between them. Germline assignment: CDR1 MGHRA and CDR2 YSYEKL. The sequence was collected from a woman between 40 and 55 years old with cholangiocarcinoma. The sample in question was peripheral blood, obtained from a patient treated with photon-based radiotherapy. V and J are TRBV4-1 and TRBJ1-1, with TRBD1 as a possible D gene (5 bases). The DNA of the CDR3 is TGCGCCAGCAGCCAAGATTCTGGCCTCGCGGGGGAGAACACTGAAGCTTTCTTT. Protein sequence: CASSQDSGLAGENTEAFF.